These 15 T cell receptor beta chains were sequenced from one sample in a study of Graves' ophthalmopathy and Graves' hyperthyroidism. RNA transcripts were the source from which TCR beta CDR3 regions were amplified. An initial RT-PCR round employing HTBI primers preceded a second-round multiplex PCR. TCRdb processed the multiplex PCR reads anew with MiXCR; each CDR3 protein has one entry. The sample includes about 700,000 distinct CDR3 sequences, 40% of them seen just once. The specimen was peripheral blood. The origin of the receptors is an adult man with Graves' ophthalmopathy.

This chain connects TRBV15 to TRBJ2-2; the D gene could be TRBD1 or TRBD2 (5 bases each). Germline CDR1 is LNHNV and CDR2 is YYDKDF (reference sequence). Trimming took off 2 bases at V and 2 bases at J, with 15 bases between the two ends. The CDR3 runs 17 residues. The CDR3 reads CATSRSRGPINTGELFF. As DNA, the CDR3 is TGTGCCACCAGCAGAAGCCGGGGCCCCATAAACACCGGGGAGCTGTTTTTT.

The J gene is TRBJ2-5, the V gene TRBV19, with 7 bases identical to TRBD2. The CDR3 covers 14 residues. V gave up 2 bases and J gave up 5 bases; unmatched junction bases: 5. The germline CDR1 and CDR2 sequences are LNHDA and SQIVND (reference sequence). DNA of the CDR3: TGTGCCAGTAGTATATTCGGGGGGTCCGAGACCCAGTACTTC. Residues: CASSIFGGSETQYF. Using reference TRBV19 and TRBJ2-5 for the parts outside the CDR3, the full variable domain is DGGITQSPKYLFRKEGQNVTLSCEQNLNHDAMYWYRQDPGQGLRLIYYSQIVNDFQKGDIAEGYSVSREKKESFPLTVTSAQKNPTAFYLCASSIFGGSETQYFGPGTRLLVL.

The chain joins TRBV25-1 to TRBJ1-3; TRBD1 might be the D (6 bases). CDR3 size: 15 residues. Germline values: CDR1 MGHDK, CDR2 SYGVNS. V was cut by 6 bases and J by 2 bases, with 14 bases left in between. CDR3 sequence: CASSVSGAAGNTIYF. CDR3 in DNA: TGTGCCAGCAGCGTATCAGGGGCTGCTGGAAACACCATATATTTT.

This clonotype was seen ten or more times. The gene calls are TRBV7-9 and TRBJ1-1; possible D gene TRBD1, 6 bases. Germline-derived CDR1 and CDR2 are SEHNR and FQNEAQ (reference sequence). This CDR3 has 14 residues. Trimming shortened V by 5 bases and J by 4 bases, and 14 bases separated the two germline ends. CDR3 sequence: CASSTGHIGTEAFF. In nucleotides, the CDR3 is TGTGCCAGCAGCACGGGACATATAGGCACTGAAGCTTTCTTT.

The CDR3 is CSARVIRDSSYEQYF. The CDR3 bases are TGCAGTGCTAGAGTAATCCGGGACAGCTCCTACGAGCAGTACTTC. The rearrangement joins TRBV20-1 to TRBJ2-7; 7 bases are a match to TRBD1. This CDR3 comprises 15 residues. With 1 base clipped from V and 0 bases from J, the junction kept 6 bases outside the gene matches. The V gene's germline CDR1 is DFQATT and CDR2 SNEGSKA (reference sequence).

Comments on this clonotype: The junction shows a germline mismatch at one end, possibly a read error. This chain uses TRBV24-1 with TRBJ1-5; TRBD1 aligns across 9 bases. CDR1 is KGHDR and CDR2 is SFDVKD in the germline V gene. There are 16 residues in the CDR3. CDR3 loop: CASSYIRDRGNQPQHF. The DNA for the CDR3 is TGTGCCAGCAGTTACATCCGGGACAGGGGCAATCAGCCCCAGCATTTT.

The chain carries TRBV2 and TRBJ1-2, with 9 positions matching TRBD1. Germline loops: CDR1 SNHLY, CDR2 FYNNEI. J was trimmed by 9 bases and V by 8 bases; bases with no gene match: 10. There are 13 residues in the CDR3. The CDR3 DNA sequence: TGTGCCAGCGGGGGGACAGGGAAGGGGAGCTACACCTTC. Translating it yields CASGGTGKGSYTF.

The rearrangement joins TRBV7-3 to TRBJ2-7; no reliable D call. Germline values: CDR1 SGHTA, CDR2 FQGTGA. V shed 11 bases and J shed 1 base, with 15 bases lying between them. This CDR3 comprises 13 residues. The CDR3, as DNA: TGTGCCTGGAGCCCAGATAGTTCCTACGAGCAGTACTTC. Amino acid sequence: CAWSPDSSYEQYF.

This clonotype came up many times. The V call is TRBV12-3 or TRBV12-4, the J call TRBJ1-5; 8 bases match TRBD1. The trim removed 6 bases at V and 6 bases at J, leaving 7 bases unmatched. The CDR3 extends over 14 amino acids. In DNA, the CDR3 is TGTGCCAGCAGCCTCAGGGGGCAGCGTCAGCCCCAGCATTTT. Translating it yields CASSLRGQRQPQHF.

J is TRBJ2-7 and V is TRBV7-2; D is perhaps TRBD1 or TRBD2 (5 bases each). CDR1 is SGHTA and CDR2 is FQGNSA in the germline V gene. V was shortened by 8 bases and J by 5 bases, with 16 bases between the two germline ends. The CDR3 loop spans 13 amino acids. The CDR3 spells CASGRGPRNEQYF. The CDR3 DNA is TGTGCCAGCGGCCGGGGACCTCGCAACGAGCAGTACTTC.

This clonotype was observed at least ten times. The rearrangement joins TRBV7-9 to TRBJ1-3; D not certain. From germline, CDR1 is SEHNR and CDR2 FQNEAQ (reference sequence). This CDR3 spans 14 amino acids. Deletions cut 5 bases from V and 1 base from J, with 9 bases between. The CDR3 DNA reads TGTGCCAGCAGCCTAGGGAGGTCTGGAAACACCATATATTTT. The encoded protein is CASSLGRSGNTIYF. Complete variable domain (other parts from reference TRBV7-9 and TRBJ1-3): DTGVSQNPRHKITKRGQNVTFRCDPISEHNRLYWYRQTLGQGPEFLTYFQNEAQLEKSRLLSDRFSAERPKGSFSTLEIQRTEQGDSAMYLCASSLGRSGNTIYFGEGSWLTVV.

This chain joins TRBV29-1 and TRBJ2-7, with 10 bases matching TRBD1. The CDR3 covers 14 residues. V lost 4 bases and J lost 6; bases outside the gene matches: 9. Germline V gene data show CDR1 as SQVTM and CDR2 as ANQGSEA. This CDR3 is CSVAGQGVVGEQYF. The CDR3 bases are TGCAGCGTTGCTGGACAGGGGGTTGTGGGCGAGCAGTACTTC.

Ten or more counts support this clonotype. This chain joins TRBV28 and TRBJ1-2; D gene uncertain. The CDR3 is 10 amino acids. V lost 6 bases, J lost 6 bases, and 5 bases lay in between. Germline CDR1 is MDHEN and CDR2 is SYDVKM. CDR3 region: CASRADGYTF. In nucleotides, the CDR3 is TGTGCCAGCAGGGCGGATGGCTACACCTTC.

The CDR3 DNA follows: TGTGCCAGCAGCGTAAGTGGACAGGGTACCTTCTATGGCTACACCTTC. Amino acid sequence: CASSVSGQGTFYGYTF. The chain carries TRBV9 and TRBJ1-2; 8 positions match TRBD1. The CDR3 covers 16 residues. The V segment lost 1 base and the J segment 4 bases; nucleotides outside the gene matches: 9. In germline, CDR1 is SGDLS, CDR2 YYNGEE.

The J gene is TRBJ1-1, the V gene TRBV20-1, with TRBD1 matching 7 bases. The CDR3 runs to 12 residues. CDR1 and CDR2 from the germline V gene are DFQATT and SNEGSKA (reference sequence). Trimming at V came to 2 bases and at J to 7 bases, leaving 4 bases not matched to a gene. CDR3 DNA: TGCAGTGCTAGATTCCCAGGGGGTGAAGCTTTCTTT. Protein product: CSARFPGGEAFF.